This entry describes one T cell receptor beta chain. Sequenced by immunoSEQ multiplex PCR; TCRdb stores in-frame clones only, minus some. The sample holds 600,000 or so clones, roughly 95% seen once. CD8 cells classed as naive were CD45RO-negative and positively selected for CCR7, excluding terminally differentiated effector memory CD45RA+ cells. The record originates from a study of shared clonotypes between healthy human individuals. With 7 bases removed from V and 4 bases from J, the gap between germline ends came to 13 bases. Germline CDR1 reads GTSNPN; CDR2 reads SVGIG (reference sequence). The CDR3 has 12 residues.

This clonotype was sampled from a woman aged 25 to 45 in good health. The chain recombines TRBV30 with TRBJ1-2; D ambiguous. The specimen sequenced was naive CD8+ T cells sorted from blood. In DNA, the CDR3 is TGTGCCTTCCTTGGACTGCCCTATGGCTACACCTTC. Translating gives CAFLGLPYGYTF.